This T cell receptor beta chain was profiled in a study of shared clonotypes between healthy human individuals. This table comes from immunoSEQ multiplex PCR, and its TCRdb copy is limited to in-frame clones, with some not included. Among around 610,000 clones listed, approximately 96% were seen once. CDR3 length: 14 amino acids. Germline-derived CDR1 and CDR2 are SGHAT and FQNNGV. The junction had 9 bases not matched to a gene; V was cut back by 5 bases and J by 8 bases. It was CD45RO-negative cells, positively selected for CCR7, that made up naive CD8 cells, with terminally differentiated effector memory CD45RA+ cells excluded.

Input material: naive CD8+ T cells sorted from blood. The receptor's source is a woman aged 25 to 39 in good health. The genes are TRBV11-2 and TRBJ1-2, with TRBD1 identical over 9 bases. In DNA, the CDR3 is TGTGCCAGCAGCCCTCCCGGGACAGGGTTCGGCTACACCTTC. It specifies CASSPPGTGFGYTF.